This T cell receptor beta chain was recorded in a study of type 1 regulatory T cells. Study-level background: T-allo10 is a Tr1-enriched, alloantigen-specific CD4 T cell product made in vitro.

One entry per CDR3 protein, called by TCRdb with MiXCR from the reads. The sample carries about 24,000 distinct CDR3 sequences, 72% recorded once. The CDR3 is 16 amino acids. Trimming at V came to 5 bases and at J to 6 bases, leaving 15 bases not matched to a gene. Germline values: CDR1 SGHVS, CDR2 FQNEAQ. Regarding this clonotype: Its target is not known.

V is TRBV7-8 and J is TRBJ1-2; the match to TRBD1 covers 7 bases. The receptor was isolated from a human donor in good health. Specimen: cultured T cells, either the whole culture or a sorted T cell fraction (not recorded which). Subset denoted: Tr1-enriched cell product generated in vitro against host alloantigens. For the CDR3, the DNA is TGTGCCAGCAGCCTTAGGGGGCAGGGTTTTAGGCATGGCTACACCTTC. Its protein is CASSLRGQGFRHGYTF. The whole variable domain, remainder taken from reference TRBV7-8 and TRBJ1-2, is GAGVSQSPRYKVAKRGQDVALRCDPISGHVSLFWYQQALGQGPEFLTYFQNEAQLDKSGLPSDRFFAERPEGSVSTLKIQRTQQEDSAVYLCASSLRGQGFRHGYTFGSGTRLTVV.